This T cell receptor beta chain was sequenced during a study of beta chain features in type 1 diabetes. On the study more broadly: Researchers looked at approximately 100,000,000 sorted cells across all samples. Overall study results and limits: Naive, central memory and Treg TCRB repertoires seemed to resemble each other more closely in patients than they did in healthy donors. Among patients with Type 1 diabetes, TCRB CDR3s were moderately but significantly shorter in every one of the four CD4+ subsets.

CD45RO/CCR7/CD25/CD127/CD95/CD27 staining was used to isolate CD4+ naive, central memory, regulatory and stem cell-like memory cells by sorting. What was sequenced were expressed TCRB transcripts, since all of the isolated RNA had been reverse transcribed. Clones were sequenced by immunoSEQ multiplex PCR, and TCRdb holds only the in-frame ones, with some missing. The sample comprises around 710,000 clones, 9.5% to 15% of which are singletons, and more than 0.1% rests with the top ten. On this clone itself: The antigen is unknown.

This CDR3 comprises 12 residues. CDR1 and CDR2 (germline): MDHEN, SYDVKM. V was cut by 7 bases and J by 7 bases, with 14 bases left in between. The chain employs TRBV28 and TRBJ2-7, with D perhaps matching TRBD1 (6 bases). The sequence came from a man aged 25 to 40 with type 1 diabetes. Sequencing was performed on naive CD4+ T cells from blood. The CDR3 protein is CASTQQGLEQYF. The CDR3 DNA reads TGTGCCAGCACCCAACAGGGTTTAGAGCAGTACTTC.